The clone carrying this T cell receptor (beta chain) came up once. The table came from immunoSEQ multiplex PCR; TCRdb's copy has only in-frame clones and leaves some out. The sample consists of 150,000 to 160,000 clones, 87% of them appearing once. The data were obtained in a study of T cell responses to AZD1222 COVID-19 vaccine. This CDR3 is 18 amino acids long. Per the germline V gene, CDR1 is KGHDR and CDR2 is SFDVKD. Unmatched junction bases numbered 9, after V lost 2 bases and J lost 4 bases. V and J are TRBV24-1 and TRBJ2-2; 10 bases match TRBD1. The sequence was collected from an adult who received the AZD1222 COVID-19 vaccine. Sequences were derived from peripheral blood, sampled 28 days after the second AZD1222 dose. The chain's CDR3 is CATSDSRTGGLGTGELFF. The CDR3 nucleotides read TGTGCCACCAGTGATTCCAGGACAGGGGGTCTCGGCACCGGGGAGCTGTTTTTT.